This record looks at one TCR beta chain sequence and its context. This record belongs to a study of blood T cell repertoires in COVID-19. Study background: From T cells, B-cell-depleted T cells, or PBMCs came the material, which was cDNA or gDNA.

In the authors' workflow: By means of reference gene primer amplification, nucleated cell counts were estimated. Assay: immunoSEQ multiplex PCR; the TCRdb copy retains only in-frame clones and omits some. V, J and clone size derive from that table, while D and trimming were established from the DNA sequence. The sample shows some 47,000 clones, 89% of them seen only once. The CDR3 covers 15 residues. V was pared by 4 bases and J by 5 bases, with 11 bases of the junction left unmatched. From germline, CDR1 is SGHRS and CDR2 YFSETQ. This TCR was recovered from a man in his fifties or sixties with active COVID-19. Source material: peripheral blood. This sequence joins TRBV5-1 and TRBJ2-5; 7 bases are shared with TRBD1. This chain's CDR3 is CASSISHRGTETQYF. The CDR3 DNA sequence: TGCGCCAGCAGCATAAGTCACAGGGGAACGGAGACCCAGTACTTC.